This paragraph covers one TCR beta chain sequence. Its antigen remains undetermined. No qualities accompany the bases; no much larger clone lies one base away. This entry is derived from a study of blood T cell repertoires in COVID-19 (dated by TCRdb to about 2020). At the level of the whole study: Collaborator samples came from the United States, Italy and Spain and covered acute and convalescent phases of COVID-19. Deeply sampled blood TCRbeta repertoires from subjects exposed to, actively infected with, or recovered from COVID-19 were included in the dataset. Nearly every sample came with metadata listing a de-identified subject ID, COVID-19 status, age in years and sex. The repertoires were released in a freely available public database intended as a resource for research on the immune response to SARS-CoV-2. Where HLA class I and class II types were available, the types were taken from metadata supplied by the sample provider, not from assay-based typing. The samples were drawn from the first 160 participants of the ongoing ImmuneRACE study and from 950 to 1,500 subjects provided by 6 global collaborators. The material from the prospective study consisted of cDNA or gDNA derived from T cells, B-cell-depleted T cells, or PBMCs.

Participants in the prospective study were aged about 18 to 95 years, lived in over 20 United States geographic areas, and enrolled through a virtual design. Cohort assignment in the prospective study relied on participant-reported clinical history from a screening survey and a study questionnaire. Exposed participants had been in contact, within 2 weeks of entering the study, with a person who had a PCR-confirmed or clinician-diagnosed case of COVID-19. In the prospective study, whole blood, serum and a nasopharyngeal or oropharyngeal swab were collected from each participant by mobile phlebotomists. Prospective study participants could optionally give additional blood draws and questionnaires over an approximately 2-month period. Prospective study blood samples were shipped either frozen or at room temperature before DNA extraction. Overall results and qualifications from the work: Clinical and demographic metadata were provided uncurated, with the amount varying by source and participant.

From cysteine to phenylalanine, the CDR3 is 11 amino acids long. Of all the DNA, just the CDR3 is kept, 33 bases in frame from base 1. V is pared back by 5 bases and J by 3 bases, with 8 bases lying between the germline termini. The germline V gene gives CDR1 as SQVTM and CDR2 as ANQGSEA. TCRbeta CDR3 regions were amplified from genomic DNA using the immunoSEQ Assay, a bias-controlled multiplex PCR. The study's own analysis went as follows. The number of nucleated cells in each sample was estimated from the amplification of reference gene primers within the assay. To quantify the absolute abundance of each unique TCRbeta CDR3 rearrangement, sequence reads were collapsed and filtered. For each sample, productive Simpson clonality was calculated by taking the square root of Simpson's diversity index across productive rearrangements. Held by TCRdb, this immuneACCESS table contains in-frame sequences only and omits some clones. Under half of the omission traces to an unresolved V gene where checked; the cause of the rest is unknown. V and J calls and clone size follow that table, whereas D and trimming were derived from the DNA. The sample includes over 200,000 clones, with around 90% observed a single time. The ten biggest clones cover roughly 3.7% of the sample.

The sample consisted of PBMCs or T cells enriched from blood (not recorded which). The clonotype was recovered from a woman between 25 and 40 years old who had been exposed to COVID-19. The chain employs TRBV29-1 and TRBJ2-7; the D gene remains uncertain. The bases are TGCAGCGTTCAGACGGGCTACGAGCAGTACTTC. This translates into CSVQTGYEQYF.